This is a list of T cell receptor beta chains from one sample in a study of blood T cell repertoires in COVID-19. The table came from immunoSEQ multiplex PCR; TCRdb's copy has only in-frame clones and leaves some out. The sample consists of about 50,000 clones, approximately 80% of them appearing once. The sample comprised peripheral blood. All receptors derive from a man between 70 and 80 years old with active or convalescent COVID-19. Each CDR3 is given with its conserved first and last residue. The order of the fields is V gene, CDR3 protein.

>TRBV6-5
CASSSGQGFNEQFF
>TRBV7-2
CASSSGLREQYF
>TRBV9
CASSVTGDSGELFF
>TRBV7-2
CASSLLPVAQNYGYTF
>TRBV18
CASSLRTSGNTDTQYF
>TRBV5-6
CASSLDYSDEQYF
>TRBV4-2
CASSQVRGGEKLFF
>TRBV19
CASSGGQGAKNTEAFF
>TRBV7-9
CASNTNRGRDYGYTF
>TRBV19
CASSIGVRGKNQPQHF
>TRBV2
CASSLRRDTEAFF
>TRBV7-2
CASSSGLATGGDTQYF
>TRBV19
CASSQQSAAPETQYF
>TRBV4-3
CASSQDGTGGRQPQHF
>TRBV6-2/TRBV6-3
CASSYGQLETQYF